This TCR beta chain was documented in a study of blood T cell repertoires in COVID-19. Study-level background: Material from acute and convalescent COVID-19 was sourced from the United States, Italy and Spain. T cells, B-cell-depleted T cells, or PBMCs supplied cDNA or gDNA.

V was shortened by 7 bases and J by 0 bases, with 12 bases between the two germline ends. The V gene's germline CDR1 is LNHDA and CDR2 SQIVND (reference sequence). The CDR3 covers 14 residues. Original handling: It was from reference gene primer amplification that nucleated cell counts were estimated. The repertoire was sequenced with immunoSEQ multiplex PCR; TCRdb's copy has only in-frame clones and lacks some. V, J and clone size reflect that table, while D and trimming were determined from the DNA. The table has roughly 45,000 clones, roughly 73% seen once. The clonotype was recovered from a woman in her 70s with acute or convalescent COVID-19. Specimen: peripheral blood. V gene TRBV19 combines with J gene TRBJ1-1; D is uncertain. The CDR3 reads CASNTVLMNTEAFF. DNA for the CDR3: TGTGCCAGTAACACAGTTCTAATGAACACTGAAGCTTTCTTT.